This T cell receptor (beta chain) stems from a study of cytomegalovirus exposure and HLA in healthy donors. The repertoire was sequenced with immunoSEQ multiplex PCR; TCRdb's copy has only in-frame clones and lacks some. The repertoire includes 100,000 to 120,000 clones, under 85% of them detected once, and about 3% sits in the top ten. This clone was seen more than once but under ten times. The sequence was collected from a woman aged 18-29 years in good health and CMV-seronegative. Sample: PBMCs.

Written as DNA, the CDR3 is TGTGCCAGCAGCTATAAGGGGTCCAAATACGAGCAGTACTTC. Its translation: CASSYKGSKYEQYF. The V call is TRBV27, the J call TRBJ2-7; weak D call: TRBD1 (5 bases). CDR3 length equals 14 residues. V shed 6 bases and J shed 4 bases, with 16 bases lying between them. CDR1 is MNHEY, CDR2 SMNVEV, per germline (reference sequence).